Sequencing of this T cell receptor (beta chain) was carried out in a study of OX40 agonist ivuxolimab in advanced cancers. Study-wide background: Three patients, one with hepatocellular carcinoma and two with cutaneous melanoma, responded partially.

Autoimmune disease history or systemic immunosuppression disqualified patients. A note on this clone: Antigen specificity is unknown.

Study results and limitations: Also showing low normalized T-cell clonal expansion were some of the nonresponders.

The ends were cut back, 1 base at V and 4 bases at J, with 13 bases in the middle. This CDR3 contains 15 residues. CDR1 and CDR2 from the germline V gene are SEHNR and FQNEAQ (reference sequence). Clones were read by immunoSEQ multiplex PCR, and TCRdb kept only the in-frame ones, dropping some. The sample includes 70,000 or so clones, roughly 88% of them seen just once. The rearrangement links TRBV7-9 to TRBJ2-5, with D perhaps being TRBD1 or TRBD2 (5 bases each). The sample here was CD4+ or CD8+ T cells sorted from blood, taken in a trial of the OX40 agonist ivuxolimab. The receptor's source is an adult with an advanced solid tumor such as melanoma, head and neck, liver or kidney cancer. CDR3 nucleotides: TGTGCCAGCAGCTTAGGAGGGACCCCTCCAGAGACCCAGTACTTC. This sequence encodes CASSLGGTPPETQYF.